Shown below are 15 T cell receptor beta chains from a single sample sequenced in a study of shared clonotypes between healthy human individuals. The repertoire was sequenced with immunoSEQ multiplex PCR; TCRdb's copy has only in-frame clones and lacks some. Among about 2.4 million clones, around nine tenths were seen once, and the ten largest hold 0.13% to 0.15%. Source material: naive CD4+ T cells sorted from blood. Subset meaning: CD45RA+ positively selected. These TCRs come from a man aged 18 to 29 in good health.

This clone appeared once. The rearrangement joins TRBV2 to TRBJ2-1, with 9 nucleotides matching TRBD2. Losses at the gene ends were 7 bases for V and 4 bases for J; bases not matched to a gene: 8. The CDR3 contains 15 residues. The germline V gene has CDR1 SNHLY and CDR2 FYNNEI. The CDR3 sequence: CASINSGGQYNEQFF. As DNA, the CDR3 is TGTGCCAGCATTAATAGCGGGGGCCAATACAATGAGCAGTTCTTC.

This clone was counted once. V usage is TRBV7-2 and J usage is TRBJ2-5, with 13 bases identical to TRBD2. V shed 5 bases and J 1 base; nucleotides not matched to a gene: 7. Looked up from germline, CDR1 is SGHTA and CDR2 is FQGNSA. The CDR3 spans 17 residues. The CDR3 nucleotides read TGTGCCAGCAGCCAGGGAAGGACTAGCGGGAGCCAAGAGACCCAGTACTTC. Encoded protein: CASSQGRTSGSQETQYF.

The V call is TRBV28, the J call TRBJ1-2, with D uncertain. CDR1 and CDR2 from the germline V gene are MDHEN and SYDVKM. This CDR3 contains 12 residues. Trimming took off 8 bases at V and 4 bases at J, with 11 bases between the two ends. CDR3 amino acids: CASQNRVYGYTF. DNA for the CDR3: TGTGCCAGCCAAAACAGAGTCTATGGCTACACCTTC.

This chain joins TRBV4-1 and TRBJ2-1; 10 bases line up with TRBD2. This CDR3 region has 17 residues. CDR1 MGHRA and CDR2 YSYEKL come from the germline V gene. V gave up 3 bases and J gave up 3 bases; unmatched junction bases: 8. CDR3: CASSQGWTSGNYNEQFF. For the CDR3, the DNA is TGCGCCAGCAGCCAGGGTTGGACTAGCGGTAACTACAATGAGCAGTTCTTC.

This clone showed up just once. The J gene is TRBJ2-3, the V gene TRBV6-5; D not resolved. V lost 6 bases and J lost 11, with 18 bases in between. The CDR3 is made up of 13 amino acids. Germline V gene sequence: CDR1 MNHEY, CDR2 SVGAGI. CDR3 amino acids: CASRLSPFDWQYF. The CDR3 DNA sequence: TGTGCCAGCAGGTTATCCCCATTTGATTGGCAGTATTTT.

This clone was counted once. In nucleotides, the CDR3 is TGCGCCAGCAGCCTTACTAGCTCGTCGCCCGGAAACACCATATATTTT. Protein product: CASSLTSSSPGNTIYF. The chain joins TRBV4-1 to TRBJ1-3; D gene uncertain. The CDR3 has 16 residues. The V gene lost 4 bases and the J gene lost 4 bases, with 17 bases spanning the gap. Germline assignment: CDR1 MGHRA and CDR2 YSYEKL.

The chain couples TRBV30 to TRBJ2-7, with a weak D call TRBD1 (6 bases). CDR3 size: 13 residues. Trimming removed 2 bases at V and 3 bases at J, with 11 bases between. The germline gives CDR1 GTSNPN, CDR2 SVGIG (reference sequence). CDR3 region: CAWSKQGGYEQYF. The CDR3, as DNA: TGTGCCTGGAGTAAACAGGGTGGCTACGAGCAGTACTTC.

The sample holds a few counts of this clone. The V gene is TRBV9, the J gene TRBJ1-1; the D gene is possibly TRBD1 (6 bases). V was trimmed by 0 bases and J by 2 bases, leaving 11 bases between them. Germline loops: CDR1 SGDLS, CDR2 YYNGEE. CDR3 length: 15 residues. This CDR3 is CASSVAGTQNTEAFF. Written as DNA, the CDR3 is TGTGCCAGCAGCGTAGCTGGGACACAAAACACTGAAGCTTTCTTT.

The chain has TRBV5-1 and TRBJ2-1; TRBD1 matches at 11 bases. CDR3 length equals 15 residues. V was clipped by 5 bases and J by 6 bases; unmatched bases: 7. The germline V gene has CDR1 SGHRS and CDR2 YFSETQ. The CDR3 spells CASSLTGTGGNEQFF. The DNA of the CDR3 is TGCGCCAGCAGTTTAACTGGGACAGGGGGCAATGAGCAGTTCTTC.

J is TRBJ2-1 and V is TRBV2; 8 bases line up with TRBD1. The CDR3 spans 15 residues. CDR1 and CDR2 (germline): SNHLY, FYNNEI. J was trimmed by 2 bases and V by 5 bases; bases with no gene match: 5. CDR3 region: CASSFRGPAYNEQFF. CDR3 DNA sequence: TGTGCCAGCAGTTTCAGGGGGCCCGCCTACAATGAGCAGTTCTTC.

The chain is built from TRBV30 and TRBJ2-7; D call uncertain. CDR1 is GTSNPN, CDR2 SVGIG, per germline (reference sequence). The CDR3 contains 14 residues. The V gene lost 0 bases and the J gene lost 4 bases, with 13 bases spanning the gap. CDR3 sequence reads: CAWSVGNSRYEQYF. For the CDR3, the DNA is TGTGCCTGGAGTGTAGGGAACTCTCGGTACGAGCAGTACTTC.

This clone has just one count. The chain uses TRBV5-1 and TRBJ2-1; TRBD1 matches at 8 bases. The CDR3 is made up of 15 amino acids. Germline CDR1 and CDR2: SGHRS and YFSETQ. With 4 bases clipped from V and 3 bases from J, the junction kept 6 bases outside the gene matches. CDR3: CASSPGGVSYNEQFF. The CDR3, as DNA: TGCGCCAGCAGCCCAGGGGGCGTCAGCTACAATGAGCAGTTCTTC. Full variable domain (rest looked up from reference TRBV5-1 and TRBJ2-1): KAGVTQTPRYLIKTRGQQVTLSCSPISGHRSVSWYQQTPGQGLQFLFEYFSETQRNKGNFPGRFSGRQFSNSRSEMNVSTLELGDSALYLCASSPGGVSYNEQFFGPGTRLTVL.

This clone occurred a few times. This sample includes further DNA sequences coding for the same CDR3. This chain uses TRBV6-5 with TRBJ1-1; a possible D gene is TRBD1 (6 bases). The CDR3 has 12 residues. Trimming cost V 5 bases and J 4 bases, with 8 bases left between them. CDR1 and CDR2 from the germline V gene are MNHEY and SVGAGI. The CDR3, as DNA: TGTGCCAGCAGTCGCAGGGGCACTGAAGCTTTCTTT. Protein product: CASSRRGTEAFF.

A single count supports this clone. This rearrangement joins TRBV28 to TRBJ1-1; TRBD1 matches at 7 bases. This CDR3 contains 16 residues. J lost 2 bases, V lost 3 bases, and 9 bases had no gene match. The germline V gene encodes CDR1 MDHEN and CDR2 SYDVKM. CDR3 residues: CASSLGQPGSNTEAFF. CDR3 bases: TGTGCCAGCAGTTTGGGACAGCCTGGTTCCAACACTGAAGCTTTCTTT.

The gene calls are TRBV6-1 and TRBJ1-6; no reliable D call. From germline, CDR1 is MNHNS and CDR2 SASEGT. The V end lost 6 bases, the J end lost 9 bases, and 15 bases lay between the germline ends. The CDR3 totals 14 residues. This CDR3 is CASRSRLGSSPLHF. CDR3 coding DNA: TGTGCCAGCAGAAGCCGCCTCGGGAGTTCACCCCTCCACTTT.